The T cell receptor beta chain under discussion was sequenced for a study of cytomegalovirus exposure and HLA in healthy donors. General study findings and limits: A cluster of highly shared sequence variants was likely a sequencing artifact. Later, an analysis showed that TCR beta chains associated with HLA were more clonally expanded than others that were equally common.

A word on this clone: What it binds is not known.

13 Jbeta primers and 60 Vbeta primers were used for the PCR. Generated by immunoSEQ multiplex PCR, the TCRdb table keeps only in-frame clones and is missing some. The sample holds tens of thousands of clones, around two thirds seen once. With 0 bases removed from V and 6 bases from J, the gap between germline ends came to 14 bases. This CDR3 region has 14 residues. Germline V lookup: CDR1 GTSNPN, CDR2 SVGIG (reference sequence). The rearrangement links TRBV30 to TRBJ1-2; TRBD1 is a possible D gene (6 bases). This receptor was taken from a woman in her 50s in good health and CMV-seropositive. The sample was PBMCs. CDR3 amino acids: CAWSVQGRSNGYTF. The CDR3 region has the DNA TGTGCCTGGAGTGTACAGGGCAGAAGTAATGGCTACACCTTC.